This entry features one T cell receptor beta chain sequence. The antigen remains unidentified. At one end, the junction sequence differs from germline, possibly due to a read error. This entry is derived from a study of T cells in Graves' hyperthyroidism and ophthalmopathy. The investigators amplified TCR beta CDR3 regions from RNA transcripts. Initially, a first-round RT-PCR of the TCR CDR3 employed the HTBI primer set. TCRdb redid the calling of the multiplex PCR reads with MiXCR, one entry per CDR3 protein. The profile shows around 340,000 distinct CDR3 sequences, 21% of them singletons. Uncontrolled infections, other autoimmune diseases, pregnancy or lactation led to exclusion of patients. Diagnosing involved the use of clinical symptoms, serum thyroxine and TRAb, thyroid ultrasound and orbital computed tomography. Out of 10 ml of fresh peripheral blood came the PBMCs. General study points: Among thyroid clonotypes expanded above 0.001, most also appeared in blood.

The CDR3 has 16 amino acids. Germline assignment: CDR1 MDHEN and CDR2 SYDVKM. The TCR originated in a woman aged 45 to 65 with Graves' hyperthyroidism. The sequencing input was blood. V and J are TRBV28 and TRBJ2-1; 7 bases agree with TRBD1. Here the CDR3 reads CASSSIPRGSYNEQLF. CDR3 nucleotides: TGTGCCAGCAGTTCAATCCCCAGGGGGTCCTACAATGAGCAGCTCTTC. Variable domain in full (rest from reference TRBV28 and TRBJ2-1): DVKVTQSSRYLVKRTGEKVFLECVQDMDHENMFWYRQDPGLGLRLIYFSYDVKMKEKGDIPEGYSVSREKKERFSLILESASTNQTSMYLCASSSIPRGSYNEQLFGPGTRLTVL.